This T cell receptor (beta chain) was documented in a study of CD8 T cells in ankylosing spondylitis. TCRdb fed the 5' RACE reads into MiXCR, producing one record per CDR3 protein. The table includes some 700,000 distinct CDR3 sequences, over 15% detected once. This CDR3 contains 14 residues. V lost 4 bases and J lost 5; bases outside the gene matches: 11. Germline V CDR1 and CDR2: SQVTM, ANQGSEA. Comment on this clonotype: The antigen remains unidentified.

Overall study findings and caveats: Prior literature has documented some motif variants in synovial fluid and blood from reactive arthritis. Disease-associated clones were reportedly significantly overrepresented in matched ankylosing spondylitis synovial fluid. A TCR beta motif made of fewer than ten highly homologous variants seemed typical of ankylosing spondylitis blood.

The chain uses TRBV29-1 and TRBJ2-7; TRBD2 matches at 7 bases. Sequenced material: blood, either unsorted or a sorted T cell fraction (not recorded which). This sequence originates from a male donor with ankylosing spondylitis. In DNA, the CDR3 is TGCAGCGTTGTGGCGGGCGGGAGTTGGAACGAGCAGTACTTC. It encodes CSVVAGGSWNEQYF.